Given below is one T cell receptor (beta chain) in context. This clonotype was counted at least ten times. What this receptor recognizes is not known. One base away there is no much larger clone; base qualities are not given. This sample is part of a study of CD8 T cells in ankylosing spondylitis listed by TCRdb under 2017. Background for the entire study: The study profiled T cell receptor beta repertoires in healthy donors and ankylosing spondylitis patients to find disease-linked TCR variants. Peripheral blood was sampled, and synovial fluid was additionally collected from ankylosing spondylitis patients. The full study cohort was made up of about 25 ankylosing spondylitis patients and 108 healthy donors. On the study overall, not on this receptor specifically: The disease-linked clones had a CD8+ phenotype and were found at relatively low frequencies in peripheral blood. A TCR beta motif of several highly homologous amino acid variants appeared characteristic of blood from ankylosing spondylitis patients. Some of the motif variants had been reported before in the synovial fluid and blood of reactive arthritis patients, a finding that suggests common disease-initiation mechanisms. The disease-linked clones were reported as significantly enriched in matched synovial fluid samples from ankylosing spondylitis patients.

Sequencing was carried out with an Illumina HiSeq 2500. Quantitative 5'-RACE with molecular barcodes was the method used to prepare the TCR beta libraries. The authors' analysis ran thus. To identify disease-linked TCR variants, a new computational method was used, one built on a probabilistic model of VDJ rearrangement. TCRdb handled the public reads itself, with Q25 trimming in fastp and clone calling in MiXCR, and kept productive beta chains. Identical CDR3 proteins give one entry, which carries the most common genes and DNA. These V and J calls derive from TCRdb rather than the authors' analysis. A total of over 450,000 distinct CDR3 sequences appear in this sample, roughly an eighth of them only once. In total, the top ten clones hold almost 7% of the sample. For CDR1 and CDR2, the germline V gene lists SGHRS and YFSETQ. A distance of 16 bases separates the germline ends of V and J, which lose 6 bases and 0 bases respectively. Taken from cysteine to phenylalanine, the CDR3 has 16 residues. This entry keeps only the CDR3 DNA: 48 bases, framed from base 1.

This receptor was identified in a male donor with ankylosing spondylitis. The chain joins TRBV5-1 to TRBJ1-3; the D gene is not confidently resolved. Sequencing was done on a sample of blood, either unsorted or a sorted T cell fraction (not recorded which). The nucleotide sequence is TGCGCCAGCAATCCCGGGCGGGTCAGCTCTGGAAACACCATATATTTT. Its translation is CASNPGRVSSGNTIYF.